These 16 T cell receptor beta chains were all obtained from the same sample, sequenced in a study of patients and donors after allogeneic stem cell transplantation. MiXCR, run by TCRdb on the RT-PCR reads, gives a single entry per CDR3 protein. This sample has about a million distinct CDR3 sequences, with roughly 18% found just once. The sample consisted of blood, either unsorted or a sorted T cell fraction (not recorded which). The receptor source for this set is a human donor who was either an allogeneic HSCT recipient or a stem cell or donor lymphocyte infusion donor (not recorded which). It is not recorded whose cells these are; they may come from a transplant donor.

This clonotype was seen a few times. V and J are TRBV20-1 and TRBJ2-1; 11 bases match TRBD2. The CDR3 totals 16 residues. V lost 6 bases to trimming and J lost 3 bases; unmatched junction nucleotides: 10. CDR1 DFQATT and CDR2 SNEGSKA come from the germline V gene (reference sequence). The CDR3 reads CSARTSGPQDYNEQFF. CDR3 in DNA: TGCAGTGCCCGGACTAGCGGGCCTCAGGACTACAATGAGCAGTTCTTC.

CDR3 residues: CASSRFTGGPIDEQFF. The CDR3 nucleotides are TGTGCCAGCAGTCGCTTTACAGGGGGCCCTATCGATGAGCAGTTCTTC. This chain uses TRBV6-1 with TRBJ2-1, with 9 positions matching TRBD1. Germline V gene lookup returns CDR1 MNHNS and CDR2 SASEGT. The CDR3 loop spans 16 amino acids. V lost 5 bases, J lost 8 bases, and 13 bases stayed unmatched.

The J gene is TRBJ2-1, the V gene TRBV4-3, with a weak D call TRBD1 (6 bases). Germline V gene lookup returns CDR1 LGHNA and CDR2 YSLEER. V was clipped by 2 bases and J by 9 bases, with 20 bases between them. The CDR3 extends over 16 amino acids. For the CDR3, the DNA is TGCGCCAGCAGCCAATTAGTTTTACCCAGGGGTGGTGAGCAGTTCTTC. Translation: CASSQLVLPRGGEQFF.

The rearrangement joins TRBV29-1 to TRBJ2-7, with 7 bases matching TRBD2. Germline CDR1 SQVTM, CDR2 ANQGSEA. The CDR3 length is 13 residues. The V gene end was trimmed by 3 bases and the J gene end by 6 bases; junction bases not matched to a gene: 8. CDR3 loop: CSVDQLATGEQYF. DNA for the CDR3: TGCAGCGTTGACCAACTAGCGACGGGCGAGCAGTACTTC.

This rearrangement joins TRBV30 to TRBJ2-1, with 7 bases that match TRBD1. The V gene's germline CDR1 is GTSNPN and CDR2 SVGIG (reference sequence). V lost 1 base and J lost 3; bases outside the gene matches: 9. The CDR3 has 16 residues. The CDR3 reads CAWSEGATNFYNEQFF. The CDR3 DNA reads TGTGCCTGGAGTGAGGGGGCAACTAATTTCTACAATGAGCAGTTCTTC.

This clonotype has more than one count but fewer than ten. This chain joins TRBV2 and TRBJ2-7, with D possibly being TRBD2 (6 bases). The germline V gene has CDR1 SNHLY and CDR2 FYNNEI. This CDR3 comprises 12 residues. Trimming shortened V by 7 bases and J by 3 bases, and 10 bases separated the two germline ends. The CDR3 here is CASTGGGYEQYF. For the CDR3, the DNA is TGTGCCAGCACTGGGGGAGGCTACGAGCAGTACTTC.

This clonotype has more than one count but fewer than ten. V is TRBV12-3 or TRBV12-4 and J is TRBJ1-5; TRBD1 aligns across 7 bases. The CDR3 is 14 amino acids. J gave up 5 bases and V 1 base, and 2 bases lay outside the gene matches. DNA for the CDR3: TGTGCCAGCAGTTTAGATGGGACAGATCAGCCCCAGCATTTT. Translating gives CASSLDGTDQPQHF.

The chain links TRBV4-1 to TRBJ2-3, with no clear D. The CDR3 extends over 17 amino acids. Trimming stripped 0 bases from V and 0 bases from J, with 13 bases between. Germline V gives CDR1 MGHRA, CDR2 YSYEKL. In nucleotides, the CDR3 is TGCGCCAGCAGCCAAGATCGAATGATGGCTAGCACAGATACGCAGTATTTT. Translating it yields CASSQDRMMASTDTQYF.

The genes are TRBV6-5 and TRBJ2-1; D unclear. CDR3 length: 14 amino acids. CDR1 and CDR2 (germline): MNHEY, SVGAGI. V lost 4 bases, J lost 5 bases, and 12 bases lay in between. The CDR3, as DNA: TGTGCCAGCAGTTTGACCGACTCGCACAATGAGCAGTTCTTC. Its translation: CASSLTDSHNEQFF.

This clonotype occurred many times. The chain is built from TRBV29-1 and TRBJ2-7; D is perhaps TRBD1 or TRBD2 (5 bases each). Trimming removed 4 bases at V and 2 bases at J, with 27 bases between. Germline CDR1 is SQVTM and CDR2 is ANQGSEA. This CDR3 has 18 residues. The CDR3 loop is CSVGGVRPSQVQAYEQYF. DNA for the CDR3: TGCAGCGTTGGAGGGGTTCGTCCTTCACAGGTTCAGGCCTACGAGCAGTACTTC.

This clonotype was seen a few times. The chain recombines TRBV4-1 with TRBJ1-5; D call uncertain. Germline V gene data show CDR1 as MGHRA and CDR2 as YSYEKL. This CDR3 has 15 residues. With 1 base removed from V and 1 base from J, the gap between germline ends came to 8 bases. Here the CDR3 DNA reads TGCGCCAGCAGCCAAGTGAAGATCAGCAATCAGCCCCAGCATTTT. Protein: CASSQVKISNQPQHF.

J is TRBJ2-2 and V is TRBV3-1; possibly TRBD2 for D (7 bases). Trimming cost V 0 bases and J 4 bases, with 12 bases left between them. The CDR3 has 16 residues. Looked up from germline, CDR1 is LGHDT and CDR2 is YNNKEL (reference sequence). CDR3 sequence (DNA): TGTGCCAGCAGCCAAGATCGGGGGGCCAGCACCGGGGAGCTGTTTTTT. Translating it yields CASSQDRGASTGELFF.

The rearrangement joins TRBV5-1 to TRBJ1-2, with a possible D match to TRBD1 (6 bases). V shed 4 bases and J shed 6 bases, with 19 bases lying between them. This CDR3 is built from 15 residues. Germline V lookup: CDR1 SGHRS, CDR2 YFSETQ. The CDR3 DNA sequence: TGCGCCAGCAGCCCCCGGGGGCGGGGGAGTAATGGCTACACCTTC. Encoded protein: CASSPRGRGSNGYTF.

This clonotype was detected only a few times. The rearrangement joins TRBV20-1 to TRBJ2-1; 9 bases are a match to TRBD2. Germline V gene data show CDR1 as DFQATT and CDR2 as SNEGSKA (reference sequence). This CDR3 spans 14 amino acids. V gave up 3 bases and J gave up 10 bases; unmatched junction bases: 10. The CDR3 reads CSASGGGALGEQFF. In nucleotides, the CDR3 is TGCAGTGCTAGTGGCGGGGGGGCTCTTGGAGAGCAGTTCTTC.

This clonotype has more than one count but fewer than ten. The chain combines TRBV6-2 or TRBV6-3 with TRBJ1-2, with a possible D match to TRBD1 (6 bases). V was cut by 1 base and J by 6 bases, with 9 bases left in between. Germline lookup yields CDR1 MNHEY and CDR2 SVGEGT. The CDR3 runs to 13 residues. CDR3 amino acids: CASSYFRDNGYTF. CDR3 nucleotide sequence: TGTGCCAGCAGTTACTTCCGGGACAATGGCTACACCTTC.

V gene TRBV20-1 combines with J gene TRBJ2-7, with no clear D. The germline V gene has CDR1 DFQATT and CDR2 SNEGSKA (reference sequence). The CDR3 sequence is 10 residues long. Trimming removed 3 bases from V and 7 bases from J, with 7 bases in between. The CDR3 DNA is TGCAGTGCTAGTTTCGGGGAGCAGTACTTC. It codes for CSASFGEQYF.